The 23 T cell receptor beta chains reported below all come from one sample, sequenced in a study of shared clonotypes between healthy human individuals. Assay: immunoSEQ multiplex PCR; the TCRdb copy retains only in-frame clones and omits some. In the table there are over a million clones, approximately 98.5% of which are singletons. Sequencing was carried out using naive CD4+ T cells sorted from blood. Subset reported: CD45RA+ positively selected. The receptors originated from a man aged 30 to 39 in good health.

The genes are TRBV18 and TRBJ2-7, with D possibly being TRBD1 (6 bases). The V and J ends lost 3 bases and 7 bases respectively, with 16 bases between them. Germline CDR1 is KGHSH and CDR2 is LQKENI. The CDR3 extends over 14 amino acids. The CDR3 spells CASSPGQGIKEQYF. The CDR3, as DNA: TGTGCCAGCTCACCGGGGCAGGGGATAAAGGAGCAGTACTTC.

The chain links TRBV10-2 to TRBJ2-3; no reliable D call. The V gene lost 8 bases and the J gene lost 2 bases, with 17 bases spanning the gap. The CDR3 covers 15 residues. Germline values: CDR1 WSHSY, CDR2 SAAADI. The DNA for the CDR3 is TGCGCCAGCCCCGAGCCCTTGCGCCTCACAGATACGCAGTATTTT. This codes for CASPEPLRLTDTQYF.

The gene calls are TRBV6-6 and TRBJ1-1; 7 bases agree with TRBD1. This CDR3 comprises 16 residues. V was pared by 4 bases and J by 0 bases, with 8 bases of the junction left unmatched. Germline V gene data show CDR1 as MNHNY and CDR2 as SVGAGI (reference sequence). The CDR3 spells CASSSRRQGLNTEAFF. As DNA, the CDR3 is TGTGCCAGCAGTTCACGGCGACAGGGATTGAACACTGAAGCTTTCTTT.

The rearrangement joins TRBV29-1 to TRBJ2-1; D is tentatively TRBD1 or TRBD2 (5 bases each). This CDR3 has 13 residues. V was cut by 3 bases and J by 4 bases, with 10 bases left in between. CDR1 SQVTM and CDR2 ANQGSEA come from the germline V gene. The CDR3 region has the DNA TGCAGCGTTGACCACGGGGCTTACAATGAGCAGTTCTTC. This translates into CSVDHGAYNEQFF.

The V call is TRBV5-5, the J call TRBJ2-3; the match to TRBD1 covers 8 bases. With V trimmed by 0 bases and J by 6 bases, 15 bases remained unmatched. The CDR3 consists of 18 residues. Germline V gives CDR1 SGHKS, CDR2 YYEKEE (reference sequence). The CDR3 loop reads CASSLGIGRGLFNDTQYF. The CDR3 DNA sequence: TGTGCCAGCAGCTTGGGTATTGGCAGGGGGCTGTTTAACGATACGCAGTATTTT. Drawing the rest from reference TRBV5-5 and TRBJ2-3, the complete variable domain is DAGVTQSPTHLIKTRGQQVTLRCSPISGHKSVSWYQQVLGQGPQFIFQYYEKEERGRGNFPDRFSARQFPNYSSELNVNALLLGDSALYLCASSLGIGRGLFNDTQYFGPGTRLTVL.

The CDR3: CASRTEGGETQYF. The DNA of the CDR3 is TGTGCCAGCAGAACCGAGGGGGGCGAGACCCAGTACTTC. The genes are TRBV2 and TRBJ2-5, with D perhaps assigned TRBD1 or TRBD2 (6 bases each). V lost 6 bases to trimming and J lost 5 bases, with 13 bases between them. Germline assignment: CDR1 SNHLY and CDR2 FYNNEI. The CDR3 has 13 amino acids.

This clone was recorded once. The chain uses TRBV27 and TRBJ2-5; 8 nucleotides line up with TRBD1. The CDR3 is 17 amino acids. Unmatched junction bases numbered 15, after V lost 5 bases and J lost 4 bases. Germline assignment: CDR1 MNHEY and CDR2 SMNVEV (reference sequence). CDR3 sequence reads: CASSPRIRDRSGETQYF. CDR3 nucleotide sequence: TGTGCCAGCAGTCCCCGAATACGGGACAGGTCGGGAGAGACCCAGTACTTC.

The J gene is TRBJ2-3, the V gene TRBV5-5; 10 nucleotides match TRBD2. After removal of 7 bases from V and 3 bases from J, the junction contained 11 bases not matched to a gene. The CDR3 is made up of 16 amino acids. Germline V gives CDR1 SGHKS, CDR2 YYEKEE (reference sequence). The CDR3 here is CASGGASGSRTDTQYF. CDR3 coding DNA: TGTGCCAGCGGGGGAGCTAGCGGGAGTAGAACAGATACGCAGTATTTT.

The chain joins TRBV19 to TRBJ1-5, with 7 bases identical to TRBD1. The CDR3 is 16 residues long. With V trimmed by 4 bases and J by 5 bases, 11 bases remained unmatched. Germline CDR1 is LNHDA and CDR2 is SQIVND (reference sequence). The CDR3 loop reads CASSTLQQGNYQPQHF. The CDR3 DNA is TGTGCCAGTAGTACTCTGCAACAGGGGAACTATCAGCCCCAGCATTTT.

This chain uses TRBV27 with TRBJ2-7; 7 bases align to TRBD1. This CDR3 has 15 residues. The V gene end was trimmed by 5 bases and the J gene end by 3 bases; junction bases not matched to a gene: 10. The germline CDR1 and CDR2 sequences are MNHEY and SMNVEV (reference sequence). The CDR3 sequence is CASSPRDSLVYEQYF. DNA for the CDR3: TGTGCCAGCAGTCCACGGGACAGTCTGGTCTACGAGCAGTACTTC.

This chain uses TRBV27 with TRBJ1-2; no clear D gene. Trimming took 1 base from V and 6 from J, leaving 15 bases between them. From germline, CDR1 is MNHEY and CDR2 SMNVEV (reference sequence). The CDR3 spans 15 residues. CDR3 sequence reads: CASSLLWGPPNGYTF. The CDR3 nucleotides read TGTGCCAGCAGTTTATTGTGGGGTCCGCCTAATGGCTACACCTTC.

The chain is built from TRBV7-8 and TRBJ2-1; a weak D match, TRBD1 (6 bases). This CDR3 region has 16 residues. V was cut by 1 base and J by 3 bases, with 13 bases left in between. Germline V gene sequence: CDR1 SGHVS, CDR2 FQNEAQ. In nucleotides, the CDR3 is TGTGCCAGCAGCTTAGACGGCTACAGGGACTACAATGAGCAGTTCTTC. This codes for CASSLDGYRDYNEQFF.

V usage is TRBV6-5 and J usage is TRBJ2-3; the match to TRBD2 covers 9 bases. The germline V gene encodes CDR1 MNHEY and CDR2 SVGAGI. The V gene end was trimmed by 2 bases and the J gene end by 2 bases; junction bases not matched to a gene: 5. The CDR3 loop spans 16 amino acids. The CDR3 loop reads CASSYSGRHYTDTQYF. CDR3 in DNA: TGTGCCAGCAGTTACAGCGGGAGGCATTACACAGATACGCAGTATTTT.

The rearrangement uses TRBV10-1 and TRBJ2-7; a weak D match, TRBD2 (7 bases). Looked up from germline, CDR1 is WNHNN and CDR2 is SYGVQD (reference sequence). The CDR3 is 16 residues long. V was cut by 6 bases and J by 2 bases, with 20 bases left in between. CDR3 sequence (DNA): TGCGCCAGCAGCGGAGGGGAGCGGGACAAGACCTACGAGCAGTACTTC. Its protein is CASSGGERDKTYEQYF.

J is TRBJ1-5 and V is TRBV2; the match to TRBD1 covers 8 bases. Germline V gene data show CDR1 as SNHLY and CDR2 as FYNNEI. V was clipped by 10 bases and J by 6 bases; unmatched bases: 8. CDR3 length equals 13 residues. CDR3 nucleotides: TGTGCCATTTCGGACAGGGAGGGTCAGCCCCAGCATTTT. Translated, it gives CAISDREGQPQHF.

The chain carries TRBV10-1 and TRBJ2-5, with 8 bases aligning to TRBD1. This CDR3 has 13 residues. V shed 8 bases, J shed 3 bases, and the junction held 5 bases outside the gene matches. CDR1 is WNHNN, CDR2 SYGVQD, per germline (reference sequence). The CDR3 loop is CASPHRGEETQYF. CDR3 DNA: TGCGCCAGCCCCCACAGGGGGGAAGAGACCCAGTACTTC.

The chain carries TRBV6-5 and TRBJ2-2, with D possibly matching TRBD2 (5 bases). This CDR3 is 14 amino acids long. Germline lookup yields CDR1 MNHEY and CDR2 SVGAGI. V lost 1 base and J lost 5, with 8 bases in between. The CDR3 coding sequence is TGTGCCAGCAGTTACTTCGGCGGGACCGGGGAGCTGTTTTTT. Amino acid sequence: CASSYFGGTGELFF.

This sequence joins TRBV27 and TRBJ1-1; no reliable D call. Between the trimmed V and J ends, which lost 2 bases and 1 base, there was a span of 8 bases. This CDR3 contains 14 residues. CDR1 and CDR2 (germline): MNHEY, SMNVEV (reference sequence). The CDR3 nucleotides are TGTGCCAGCAGTTTAGCTTGGGAGAACACTGAAGCTTTCTTT. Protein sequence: CASSLAWENTEAFF.

CDR3 residues: CAWSVLQGIYEQYF. CDR3 DNA sequence: TGTGCCTGGAGTGTACTACAGGGTATATACGAGCAGTACTTC. The rearrangement uses TRBV30 and TRBJ2-7; possibly TRBD1 for D (6 bases). Germline CDR1 and CDR2: GTSNPN and SVGIG (reference sequence). The CDR3 totals 14 residues. V was pared by 0 bases and J by 4 bases, with 13 bases between.

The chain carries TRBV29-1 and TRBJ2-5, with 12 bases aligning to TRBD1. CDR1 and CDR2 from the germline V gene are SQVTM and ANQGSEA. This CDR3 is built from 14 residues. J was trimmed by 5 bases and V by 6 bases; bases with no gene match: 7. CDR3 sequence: CSVGQGALEETQYF. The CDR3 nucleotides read TGCAGCGTGGGACAGGGGGCTTTGGAGGAGACCCAGTACTTC.

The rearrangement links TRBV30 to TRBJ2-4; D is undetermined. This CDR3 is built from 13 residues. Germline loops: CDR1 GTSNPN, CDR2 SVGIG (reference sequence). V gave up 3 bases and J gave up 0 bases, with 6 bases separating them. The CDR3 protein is CAWSGIAKNIQYF. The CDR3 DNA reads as TGTGCCTGGAGCGGTATAGCCAAAAACATTCAGTACTTC.

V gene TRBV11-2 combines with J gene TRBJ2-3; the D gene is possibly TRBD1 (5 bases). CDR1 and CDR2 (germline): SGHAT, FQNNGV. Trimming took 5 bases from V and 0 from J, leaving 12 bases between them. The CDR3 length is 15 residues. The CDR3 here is CASSPKGKSTDTQYF. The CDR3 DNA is TGTGCCAGCAGCCCAAAGGGGAAGAGCACAGATACGCAGTATTTT.

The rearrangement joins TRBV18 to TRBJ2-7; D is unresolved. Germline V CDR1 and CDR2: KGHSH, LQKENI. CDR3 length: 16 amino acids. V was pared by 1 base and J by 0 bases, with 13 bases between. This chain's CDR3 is CASSPLKGHYSYEQYF. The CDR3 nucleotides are TGTGCCAGCTCACCACTCAAGGGCCACTACTCCTACGAGCAGTACTTC.